Listed below are T cell receptor beta chains from one sample, sequenced in a study of cytomegalovirus exposure and HLA in healthy donors. Some clones are missing from TCRdb's copy, which holds only in-frame ones; the method was immunoSEQ multiplex PCR. The table records roughly 100,000 clones, about 62% of them present only once. Sequencing input: PBMCs. The receptors were sampled from a human donor in good health. CDR3s include the opening cysteine and the closing phenylalanine or tryptophan. D genes are given only for firm matches. The size entry is marked missing in some rows and otherwise reads once, few, many or a size class.

j_gene	d_gene	len	abundance	v_gene	CDR3nt	CDR3aa
TRBJ1-4	NA	14	NA	TRBV30	TGTGCCTGGAGTGTAGTGGGGGCCAATGAAAAACTGTTTTTT	CAWSVVGANEKLFF
TRBJ2-1	TRBD2	14	once	TRBV5-4	TGTGCCAGCAGCTCTTGGACTAGCGGCAATGAGCAGTTCTTC	CASSSWTSGNEQFF
TRBJ2-7	TRBD2	18	NA	TRBV19	TGTGCCAGTAGTAAGACCGCGTTAGCGGGAGGTGAGGCCTACGAGCAGTACTTC	CASSKTALAGGEAYEQYF
TRBJ2-3	NA	14	NA	TRBV6-4	TGTGCCAGCAAGACTACCGCTAGCACAGATACGCAGTATTTT	CASKTTASTDTQYF
TRBJ1-1	TRBD1	13	few	TRBV6-5	TGTGCCAGCAGACTCACAGGGGAAACTGAAGCTTTCTTT	CASRLTGETEAFF
TRBJ1-4	TRBD1	17	NA	TRBV7-9	TGTGCCAGCAGCTTAACCCCATTGACAGGGGAGAATGAAAAACTGTTTTTT	CASSLTPLTGENEKLFF
TRBJ2-7	NA	15	NA	TRBV15	TGTGCCACCAGCAGAGAACCAGGGGCGCCCTACGAGCAGTACTTC	CATSREPGAPYEQYF
TRBJ1-1	NA	12	NA	TRBV29-1	TGCAGCGTTGTCCCGCGGGACACTGAAGCTTTCTTT	CSVVPRDTEAFF
TRBJ1-2	NA	15	NA	TRBV5-1	TGCGCCAGCAGTTTGCAAACAGCTAATCTATTTGGCTACACCTTC	CASSLQTANLFGYTF
TRBJ2-2	TRBD2	15	NA	TRBV15	TGTGCCACCAGGACCACTAGCGTGAACACCGGGGAGCTGTTTTTT	CATRTTSVNTGELFF
TRBJ1-2	TRBD1	15	NA	TRBV27	TGTGCCAGCAGTTTCGGGACAGGGGGTAACTATGGCTACACCTTC	CASSFGTGGNYGYTF
TRBJ2-2	TRBD2	14	few	TRBV19	TGTGCCACCCTAAGCCGGGGAGGGGCCGGGGAGCTGTTTTTT	CATLSRGGAGELFF
TRBJ2-1	TRBD2	17	NA	TRBV28	TGTGCCAGCAGACGGCGGGGACTAAAAGACTCCTACAATGAGCAGTTCTTC	CASRRRGLKDSYNEQFF
TRBJ1-2	NA	14	NA	TRBV19	TGTGCCAGTAGTATCTCGGGAAGTGGATATGGCTACACCTTC	CASSISGSGYGYTF
TRBJ2-1	TRBD2	17	NA	TRBV7-3	TGTGCCAGCAGCTTAAGCCTAGCGGGTTCCGAGTACAATGAGCAGTTCTTC	CASSLSLAGSEYNEQFF
TRBJ2-2	NA	14	NA	TRBV6-5	TGTGCCAGCGGGTCGGTTGCGGACACCGGGGAGCTGTTTTTT	CASGSVADTGELFF
TRBJ1-1	TRBD1	13	NA	TRBV27	TGTGCCAGCAGCATCGGACAGGACAGAGGGCCAATCTTT	CASSIGQDRGPIF
TRBJ2-6	NA	17	NA	TRBV5-4	TGTGCCAGCAGCCGGGGGACGGGGCGCTCTGGGGCCAACGTCCTGACTTTC	CASSRGTGRSGANVLTF
TRBJ2-2	TRBD2	18	NA	TRBV19	TGTGCCAGTAGTAACTCCGGGACTAGCGGGAGATTCACCGGGGAGCTGTTTTTT	CASSNSGTSGRFTGELFF
TRBJ2-2	TRBD2	14	many	TRBV7-3	TGTGCCAGCAGTCTAGCGGGAGGGCCCGGGGAGCTGTTTTTT	CASSLAGGPGELFF
TRBJ2-1	TRBD2	16	NA	TRBV9	TGTGCCAGCAGCGTAGGGGGGGGGAGCTCCTACAATGAGCAGTTCTTC	CASSVGGGSSYNEQFF
TRBJ2-7	NA	14	NA	TRBV13	TGTGCCAGCAGCTTAGATGCCGGCTCCTACGAGCAGTACTTC	CASSLDAGSYEQYF
TRBJ1-3	NA	15	NA	TRBV15	TGTGCCACCAGCGGAACAGGGTCGTCAGGAAACACCATATATTTT	CATSGTGSSGNTIYF
TRBJ2-2	NA	13	once	TRBV19	TGTGCCAGTAGTATGGCCCAGGGCGGGGAGCTGTTTTTT	CASSMAQGGELFF